Listed below are T cell receptor beta chains from one sample, sequenced in a study of T cells after yellow fever vaccination. MiXCR was run by TCRdb on the 5' RACE reads, yielding one entry per CDR3 protein. The data hold 500,000 to 550,000 distinct CDR3 sequences, with just over 20% observed a single time. This sample comprised PBMCs, obtained roughly 23 days after the first yellow fever vaccination. The receptors were sampled from a man younger than 35 who received the YFV17D yellow fever vaccine. The CDR3 runs from the conserved cysteine through the conserved F or W. A D gene is named only where the DNA matches it firmly. The size entry is marked missing in some rows and otherwise reads once, few, many or a size class.

J gene,V gene,clone size,D gene,CDR3 protein,CDR3 DNA
TRBJ2-5,TRBV7-9,few,.,CASSFTGIQYF,TGTGCCAGCAGCTTTACAGGAATCCAGTACTTC
TRBJ2-4,TRBV19,.,.,CASSIIQDSSNIQYF,TGTGCCAGTAGTATCATCCAGGATTCTTCGAACATTCAGTACTTC
TRBJ1-6,TRBV5-1,few,.,CASRRYASSYNSPLHF,TGCGCCAGCAGAAGATATGCGAGCTCCTATAATTCACCCCTCCACTTT
TRBJ1-4,TRBV3-1,few,TRBD1,CASSQVTGAEKLFF,TGTGCCAGCAGCCAAGTCACAGGGGCTGAAAAACTGTTTTTT
TRBJ2-1,TRBV5-5,many,.,CASSLGTVNEQFF,TGTGCCAGCAGCTTAGGGACTGTCAATGAGCAGTTCTTC
TRBJ1-2,TRBV20-1,few,.,CSARRASGFPNYGYTF,TGCAGTGCTAGACGGGCGAGTGGGTTCCCCAACTATGGCTACACCTTC
TRBJ2-5,TRBV10-3,.,TRBD2,CAIRDGTSGETQYF,TGTGCCATCAGGGACGGGACTAGCGGAGAGACCCAGTACTTC
TRBJ2-3,TRBV2,few,TRBD2,CASTVLARGTDTQYF,TGTGCCAGCACCGTACTAGCGAGAGGCACAGATACGCAGTATTTT
TRBJ2-1,TRBV7-9,.,TRBD2,CASSSPLRGGPDEQFF,TGTGCCAGCAGCTCCCCCCTGCGGGGGGGCCCCGATGAGCAGTTCTTC
TRBJ2-5,TRBV10-3,many,TRBD2,CAITGGGETQYF,TGTGCCATCACGGGGGGAGGAGAGACCCAGTACTTC
TRBJ2-5,TRBV2,.,TRBD2,CASSDGRRGQETQYF,TGTGCCAGCAGTGACGGGAGGAGGGGCCAAGAGACCCAGTACTTC
TRBJ2-1,TRBV5-1,few,TRBD2,CASSLASGDEQFF,TGCGCCAGCAGCTTGGCCAGCGGGGATGAGCAGTTCTTC
TRBJ2-7,TRBV27,.,.,CASSLFRVRTGYEQYF,TGTGCCAGCAGTTTATTCCGGGTTCGTACAGGGTACGAGCAGTACTTC
TRBJ2-3,TRBV21-1,.,.,CASSKAIRTGGTDTQYF,TGTGCCAGCAGCAAAGCGATCAGAACGGGGGGCACAGATACGCAGTATTTT
TRBJ2-1,TRBV7-9,.,.,CASSLGGGAFRNEQFF,TGTGCCAGCAGCTTAGGTGGGGGGGCTTTTCGGAATGAGCAGTTCTTC
TRBJ2-5,TRBV11-2,few,TRBD2,CASSLDGLAGSLEETQYF,TGTGCCAGCAGCTTAGATGGATTAGCGGGGTCCCTCGAGGAGACCCAGTACTTC
TRBJ1-2,TRBV12-3/TRBV12-4,.,.,CASTDAPIANYGYTF,TGTGCCAGCACCGACGCTCCAATAGCTAACTATGGCTACACCTTC
TRBJ1-2,TRBV18,.,TRBD1,CASSPDRPSFDGYTF,TGTGCCAGCTCACCGGACAGGCCCTCCTTCGATGGCTACACCTTC
TRBJ2-1,TRBV28,.,TRBD2,CASSLRLADTRSEQFF,TGTGCCAGCAGTTTGAGGCTAGCGGACACGAGGAGTGAGCAGTTCTTC
TRBJ1-2,TRBV29-1,few,.,CSVVGQGNYGYTF,TGCAGCGTTGTTGGGCAGGGGAACTATGGCTACACCTTC
TRBJ2-5,TRBV7-9,.,.,CASSLRGTTQETQYF,TGTGCCAGCAGCTTACGGGGGACCACCCAAGAGACCCAGTACTTC
TRBJ2-2,TRBV27,.,.,CASSFGAGTGELFF,TGTGCCAGCAGTTTCGGGGCTGGGACCGGGGAGCTGTTTTTT
TRBJ2-1,TRBV12-3/TRBV12-4,.,.,CASTEGAGLGNEQFF,TGTGCCAGCACAGAGGGTGCGGGGCTGGGGAATGAGCAGTTCTTC
TRBJ1-1,TRBV18,.,.,CASSPDQNTEAFF,TGTGCCAGCTCACCAGACCAGAACACTGAAGCTTTCTTT
TRBJ2-3,TRBV7-2,.,TRBD2,CASSFAGGQGDTQYF,TGTGCCAGCAGTTTTGCGGGGGGGCAAGGAGATACGCAGTATTTT
TRBJ1-6,TRBV7-9,.,.,CASSFSTGSYSPLHF,TGTGCCAGCAGCTTTTCTACAGGTTCCTATTCACCCCTCCACTTT
TRBJ1-3,TRBV7-2,few,TRBD1,CASSFLTGSSGNTIYF,TGTGCCAGCAGCTTCTTGACAGGGAGCTCTGGAAACACCATATATTTT
TRBJ2-7,TRBV6-2/TRBV6-3,few,.,CASSWGLSYEQYF,TGTGCCAGCAGTTGGGGGTTGTCCTACGAGCAGTACTTC
TRBJ2-1,TRBV7-9,few,.,CASSRPQFF,TGTGCCAGCAGCCGACCACAGTTCTTC
TRBJ2-3,TRBV20-1,.,TRBD2,CSAPGLAGGADTQYF,TGCAGTGCCCCGGGACTAGCGGGGGGAGCAGATACGCAGTATTTT
TRBJ2-3,TRBV6-2/TRBV6-3,.,.,CASSSFSRRGQYF,TGTGCCAGCAGTTCCTTTAGCAGGCGAGGGCAGTATTTT
TRBJ2-7,TRBV5-4,.,.,CASSPGWGTEQYF,TGTGCCAGCAGCCCCGGTTGGGGGACCGAGCAGTACTTC
TRBJ1-6,TRBV6-2/TRBV6-3,few,TRBD1,CASSPQTGAAWRPLHF,TGTGCCAGCAGTCCTCAGACAGGGGCCGCTTGGAGGCCCCTCCACTTT
TRBJ2-2,TRBV7-8,.,.,CASTLKKFTGELFF,TGTGCCAGCACCCTAAAAAAATTCACCGGGGAGCTGTTTTTT
TRBJ1-1,TRBV3-1,few,.,CASSQYGFLAFF,TGTGCCAGCAGCCAGTACGGGTTCTTAGCTTTCTTT
TRBJ2-1,TRBV7-8,many,TRBD2,CASSPLRGGSGEQFF,TGTGCCAGCAGCCCCCTGCGGGGAGGGTCGGGTGAGCAGTTCTTC
TRBJ2-1,TRBV12-3/TRBV12-4,.,.,CASSLSRGLHNEQFF,TGTGCCAGCAGTTTGTCTAGGGGCTTGCACAATGAGCAGTTCTTC
TRBJ2-4,TRBV5-1,many,TRBD2,CASSTTGEGLNIQYF,TGCGCCAGCAGCACTACGGGGGAGGGGCTGAACATTCAGTACTTC
TRBJ2-5,TRBV27,.,.,CASTLRLGTETQYF,TGTGCCAGCACCCTTAGGTTAGGGACCGAGACCCAGTACTTC
TRBJ2-1,TRBV20-1,.,.,CSARKVNREQFF,TGCAGTGCTAGGAAAGTGAATAGGGAGCAGTTCTTC
TRBJ2-3,TRBV24-1,.,.,CATSERLRDTQYF,TGTGCCACCAGTGAACGACTGCGAGATACGCAGTATTTT
TRBJ2-1,TRBV12-5,few,.,CASGLMGRGSSYNEQFF,TGTGCTAGTGGTTTGATGGGCAGGGGCTCCTCCTACAATGAGCAGTTCTTC
TRBJ2-3,TRBV5-1,many,TRBD1,CASSFGQVKDTQYF,TGCGCCAGCAGCTTCGGACAGGTTAAAGATACGCAGTATTTT
TRBJ2-5,TRBV3-1,.,.,CASGYWRETQYF,TGTGCCAGCGGCTACTGGAGGGAGACCCAGTACTTC
TRBJ2-1,TRBV6-5,.,.,CASSYGYSGYGYNEQFF,TGTGCCAGCAGTTACGGGTATTCGGGATACGGGTACAATGAGCAGTTCTTC
TRBJ2-3,TRBV29-1,.,TRBD2,CTILGGNTQYF,TGCACCATACTGGGGGGGAATACGCAGTATTTT
TRBJ2-7,TRBV12-3/TRBV12-4,many,.,CASSLAGQSSYEQYF,TGTGCCAGCAGTTTAGCGGGACAAAGCTCCTACGAGCAGTACTTC
TRBJ2-5,TRBV5-1,.,.,CASSVAGNQETQYF,TGCGCCAGCAGCGTTGCGGGGAACCAAGAGACCCAGTACTTC
TRBJ2-7,TRBV19,.,TRBD1,CASSPGQGSSYEQYF,TGTGCCAGTAGTCCGGGACAGGGATCCTCCTACGAGCAGTACTTC
TRBJ2-3,TRBV7-2,few,TRBD2,CASSSSGGAWNTDTQYF,TGTGCCAGCAGCTCTAGCGGGGGGGCCTGGAATACAGATACGCAGTATTTT
TRBJ1-3,TRBV9,.,.,CASSEGSELRGNTIYF,TGTGCCAGCAGCGAGGGAAGCGAGCTACGTGGAAACACCATATATTTT
TRBJ2-5,TRBV18,.,TRBD2,CASSTLRASGQETQYF,TGTGCCAGCTCAACCTTACGGGCTAGCGGTCAAGAGACCCAGTACTTC
TRBJ2-2,TRBV24-1,.,.,CATSGAVTGELFF,TGTGCCACCAGTGGCGCCGTCACCGGGGAGCTGTTTTTT
TRBJ2-5,TRBV7-9,.,TRBD2,CASSPGLDGTQYF,TGTGCCAGCAGCCCGGGACTAGATGGGACCCAGTACTTC
TRBJ2-1,TRBV2,once,.,CASRGGASYNEQFF,TGTGCCAGCAGGGGCGGGGCATCCTACAATGAGCAGTTCTTC